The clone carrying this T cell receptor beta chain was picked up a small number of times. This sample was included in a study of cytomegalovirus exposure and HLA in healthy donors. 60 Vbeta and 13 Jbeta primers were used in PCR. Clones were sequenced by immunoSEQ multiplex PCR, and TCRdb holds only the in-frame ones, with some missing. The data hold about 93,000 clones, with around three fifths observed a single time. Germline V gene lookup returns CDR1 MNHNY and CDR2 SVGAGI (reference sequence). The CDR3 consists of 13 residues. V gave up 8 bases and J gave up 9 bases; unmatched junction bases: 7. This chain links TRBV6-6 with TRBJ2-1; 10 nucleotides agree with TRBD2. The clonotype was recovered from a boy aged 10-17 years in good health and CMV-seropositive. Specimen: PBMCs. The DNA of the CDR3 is TGTGCCAGCCGGAGCGGGAGGGTGAGTGAGCAGTTCTTC. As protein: CASRSGRVSEQFF.